These 13 T cell receptor beta chains were all obtained from the same sample, sequenced in a study of identical twins' blood T cells. TCRdb analysed the 5' RACE reads with MiXCR anew, one entry per CDR3 protein. The table includes around 380,000 distinct CDR3 sequences, 28% detected once. Sequencing used PBMCs. These receptors originate from a woman aged 18-50 years in good health.

This clonotype was seen more than once but under ten times. The chain has TRBV20-1 and TRBJ1-5; tentatively, D is TRBD1 (6 bases). Germline CDR1 and CDR2: DFQATT and SNEGSKA (reference sequence). Trimming stripped 2 bases from V and 4 bases from J, with 18 bases between. This CDR3 is built from 16 residues. DNA for the CDR3: TGCAGTGCTAGACCCGCGGGGGCAGCCACGAATCAGCCCCAGCATTTT. It codes for CSARPAGAATNQPQHF.

This sequence joins TRBV7-9 and TRBJ1-3; perhaps TRBD1 as D (6 bases). V gave up 4 bases and J gave up 0 bases, with 10 bases separating them. Germline assignment: CDR1 SEHNR and CDR2 FQNEAQ (reference sequence). The CDR3 runs to 15 residues. The CDR3 coding sequence is TGTGCCAGCAGCTCCCAGGGGACCTCTGGAAACACCATATATTTT. Protein sequence: CASSSQGTSGNTIYF. Drawing the rest from reference TRBV7-9 and TRBJ1-3, the complete variable domain is DTGVSQNPRHKITKRGQNVTFRCDPISEHNRLYWYRQTLGQGPEFLTYFQNEAQLEKSRLLSDRFSAERPKGSFSTLEIQRTEQGDSAMYLCASSSQGTSGNTIYFGEGSWLTVV.

This clonotype was seen only a few times. The chain links TRBV2 to TRBJ2-2; D is unclear. Looked up from germline, CDR1 is SNHLY and CDR2 is FYNNEI. V lost 3 bases, J lost 1 base, and 18 bases lay in between. This CDR3 spans 18 amino acids. This CDR3 reads CASSESWLANQNTGELFF. As DNA, the CDR3 is TGTGCCAGCAGTGAGAGTTGGTTGGCAAACCAGAACACCGGGGAGCTGTTTTTT. The complete variable domain, with remaining parts taken from reference TRBV2 and TRBJ2-2, reads EPEVTQTPSHQVTQMGQEVILRCVPISNHLYFYWYRQILGQKVEFLVSFYNNEISEKSEIFDDQFSVERPDGSNFTLKIRSTKLEDSAMYFCASSESWLANQNTGELFFGEGSRLTVL.

The chain joins TRBV9 to TRBJ2-3, with D possibly TRBD2 on 5 matching bases. The V end was cut by 0 bases, the J end by 3 bases, with 11 bases between. The CDR3 is 15 residues long. Germline V CDR1 and CDR2: SGDLS, YYNGEE. The CDR3 spells CASSVDREGTDTQYF. As DNA, the CDR3 is TGTGCCAGCAGCGTAGACCGGGAAGGTACAGATACGCAGTATTTT.

The J gene is TRBJ2-4, the V gene TRBV12-3 or TRBV12-4, with D possibly being TRBD2 (5 bases). V was cut by 3 bases and J by 7 bases, with 10 bases left in between. The CDR3 loop spans 13 amino acids. CDR3: CASSFNSGNIQYF. CDR3 DNA: TGTGCCAGCAGTTTCAACTCGGGGAACATTCAGTACTTC.

This clonotype has only a few counts. This CDR3 is CSVPKLPLGDVQYF. The DNA of the CDR3 is TGCAGCGTCCCGAAGCTGCCTCTGGGTGATGTGCAGTATTTT. The rearrangement links TRBV29-1 to TRBJ2-3; the D is unclear. V lost 6 bases, J lost 11 bases, and 24 bases lay in between. Looked up from germline, CDR1 is SQVTM and CDR2 is ANQGSEA. This CDR3 is 14 amino acids long.

This clonotype was counted between two and nine times. V gene TRBV2 combines with J gene TRBJ1-5; maybe TRBD1 (5 bases). Between the trimmed V and J ends, which lost 6 bases and 6 bases, there was a span of 18 bases. This CDR3 spans 15 amino acids. CDR1 is SNHLY and CDR2 is FYNNEI in the germline V gene. CDR3 loop: CASRAKGHTGQPQHF. The CDR3 DNA is TGTGCCAGCAGGGCCAAAGGACATACTGGTCAGCCCCAGCATTTT.

This clonotype appeared a single time. The junction differs from germline at one of its ends, possibly a read error. V gene TRBV4-3 combines with J gene TRBJ2-5; D remains ambiguous. The CDR3 is 10 amino acids. Germline CDR1 and CDR2: LGHNA and YSLEER. The CDR3 sequence: CASSQGPPNF. CDR3 nucleotides: TGCGCCAGCAGCCAAGGACCTCCTAACTTC.

CDR3 nucleotide sequence: TGTGCCAGCTCACGAGCGGGGCGTCGGGGTGACGCTTTCTTT. Protein product: CASSRAGRRGDAFF. The chain employs TRBV18 and TRBJ1-1, with D maybe TRBD1 (5 bases). V was pared by 4 bases and J by 11 bases, with 20 bases between. The germline V gene encodes CDR1 KGHSH and CDR2 LQKENI. The CDR3 has 14 amino acids.

A word on this clonotype: A read error may produce the germline difference seen at one junction end. V is TRBV7-7 and J is TRBJ2-2, with D perhaps matching TRBD2 (5 bases). The CDR3 contains 14 residues. Germline loops: CDR1 SSHAT, CDR2 FNYEAQ (reference sequence). CDR3 DNA: TGTGCTAGCAGCTTAGGACTGCGGAGCGGGGAGCTGTTTTTT. Its translation is CASSLGLRSGELFF.

This clonotype occurred many times. The rearrangement joins TRBV29-1 to TRBJ1-1; TRBD1 matches 7 bases. Losses at the gene ends were 6 bases for V and 1 base for J; bases not matched to a gene: 8. CDR1 and CDR2 (germline): SQVTM, ANQGSEA. CDR3 length: 14 residues. The CDR3 DNA is TGCAGCGTCCTACAGGGGCGGACGAACACTGAAGCTTTCTTT. This gives the protein CSVLQGRTNTEAFF.

The V call is TRBV4-3, the J call TRBJ2-5; no definite D call. CDR1 is LGHNA, CDR2 YSLEER, per germline. Trimming left V 0 bases short and J 4 bases short, with 6 bases between. This CDR3 contains 13 residues. CDR3 bases: TGCGCCAGCAGCCAAGATTTCTCAGAGACCCAGTACTTC. Amino acids: CASSQDFSETQYF.

Note on this clonotype: The junction and the germline gene differ at one end; a read error may be behind it. This rearrangement joins TRBV29-1 to TRBJ2-5; D might be TRBD2 (5 bases). This CDR3 is 12 amino acids long. CDR1 and CDR2 (germline): SQVTM, ANQGSEA. The CDR3, as DNA: TGCAGCGTTGGAGGGTTATCCGAGACCCTGTACTTC. Encoded protein: CSVGGLSETLYF. The full variable domain, its missing parts supplied by reference TRBV29-1 and TRBJ2-5, is SAVISQKPSRDICQRGTSLTIQCQVDSQVTMMFWYRQQPGQSLTLIATANQGSEATYESGFVIDKFPISRPNLTFSTLTVSNMSPEDSSIYLCSVGGLSETLYFGPGTRLLVL.